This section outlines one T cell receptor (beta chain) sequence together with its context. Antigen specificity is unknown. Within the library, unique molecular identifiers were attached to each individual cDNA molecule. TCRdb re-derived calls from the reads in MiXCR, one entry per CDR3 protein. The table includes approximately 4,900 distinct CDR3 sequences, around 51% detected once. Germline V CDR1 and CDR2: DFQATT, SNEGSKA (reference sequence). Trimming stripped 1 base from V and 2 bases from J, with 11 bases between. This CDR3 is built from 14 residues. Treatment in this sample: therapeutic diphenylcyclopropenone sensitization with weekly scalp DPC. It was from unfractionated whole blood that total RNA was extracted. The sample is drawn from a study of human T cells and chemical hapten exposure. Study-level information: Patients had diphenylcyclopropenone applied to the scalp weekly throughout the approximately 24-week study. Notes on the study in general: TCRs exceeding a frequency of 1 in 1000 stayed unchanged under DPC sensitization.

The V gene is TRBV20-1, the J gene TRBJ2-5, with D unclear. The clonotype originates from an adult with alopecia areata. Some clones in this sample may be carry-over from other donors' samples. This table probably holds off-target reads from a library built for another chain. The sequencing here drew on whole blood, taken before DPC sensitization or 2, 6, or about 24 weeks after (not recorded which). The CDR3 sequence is CSARGAPVQETQYF. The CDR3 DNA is TGCAGTGCTAGAGGAGCGCCGGTTCAAGAGACCCAGTACTTC.